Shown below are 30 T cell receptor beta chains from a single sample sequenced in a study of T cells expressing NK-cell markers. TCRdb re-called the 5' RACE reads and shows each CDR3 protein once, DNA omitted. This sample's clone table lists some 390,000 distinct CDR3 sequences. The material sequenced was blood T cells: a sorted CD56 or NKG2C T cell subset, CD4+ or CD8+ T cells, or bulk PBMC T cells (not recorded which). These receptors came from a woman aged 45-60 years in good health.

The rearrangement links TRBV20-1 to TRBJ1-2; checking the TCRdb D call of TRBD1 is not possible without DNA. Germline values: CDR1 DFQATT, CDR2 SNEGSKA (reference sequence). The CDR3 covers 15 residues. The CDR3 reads CSAPLSLRDRYFYTF.

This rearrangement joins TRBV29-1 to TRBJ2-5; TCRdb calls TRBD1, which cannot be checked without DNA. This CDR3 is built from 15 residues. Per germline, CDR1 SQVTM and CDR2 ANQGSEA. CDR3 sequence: CSVEVHRTGEETQYF.

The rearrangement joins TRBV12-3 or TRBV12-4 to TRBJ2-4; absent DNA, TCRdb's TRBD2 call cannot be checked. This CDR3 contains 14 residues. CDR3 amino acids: CASSPPGSGNIQYF.

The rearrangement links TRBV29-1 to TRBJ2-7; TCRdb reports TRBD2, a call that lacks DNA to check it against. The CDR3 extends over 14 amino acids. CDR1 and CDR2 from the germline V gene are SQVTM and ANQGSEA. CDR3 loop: CSVQLAGGTYEQYF.

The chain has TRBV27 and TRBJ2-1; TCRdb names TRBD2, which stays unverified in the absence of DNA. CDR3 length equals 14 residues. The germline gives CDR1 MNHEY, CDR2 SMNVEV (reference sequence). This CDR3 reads CASSVRLAENEQFF.

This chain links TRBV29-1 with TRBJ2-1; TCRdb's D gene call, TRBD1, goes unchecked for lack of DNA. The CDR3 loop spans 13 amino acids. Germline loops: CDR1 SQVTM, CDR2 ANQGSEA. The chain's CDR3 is CSVGHPGLGEQFF.

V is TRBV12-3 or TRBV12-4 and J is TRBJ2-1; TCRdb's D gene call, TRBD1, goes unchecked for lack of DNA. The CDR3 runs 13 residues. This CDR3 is CASSLSDSNEQFF.

The CDR3 spells CASSQGSWTGELFF. V gene TRBV3-1 combines with J gene TRBJ2-2. The length of the CDR3 is 14 residues. CDR1 is LGHDT, CDR2 YNNKEL, per germline (reference sequence). Supplemented by reference TRBV3-1 and TRBJ2-2, the full variable domain reads DTAVSQTPKYLVTQMGNDKSIKCEQNLGHDTMYWYKQDSKKFLKIMFSYNNKELIINETVPNRFSPKSPDKAHLNLHINSLELGDSAVYFCASSQGSWTGELFFGEGSRLTVL.

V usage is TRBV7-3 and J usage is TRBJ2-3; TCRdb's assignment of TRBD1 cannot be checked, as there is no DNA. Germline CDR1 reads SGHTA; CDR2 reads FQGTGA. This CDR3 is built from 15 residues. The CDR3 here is CASSLGGFSTDTQYF.

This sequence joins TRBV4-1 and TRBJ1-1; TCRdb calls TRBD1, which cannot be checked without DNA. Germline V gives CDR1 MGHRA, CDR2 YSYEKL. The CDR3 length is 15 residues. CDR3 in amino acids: CASSRPGGTNTEAFF.

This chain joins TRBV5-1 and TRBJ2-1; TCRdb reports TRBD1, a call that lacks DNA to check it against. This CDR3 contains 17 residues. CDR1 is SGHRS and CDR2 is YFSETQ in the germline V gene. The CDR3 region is CASSLEGPGQGANEQFF.

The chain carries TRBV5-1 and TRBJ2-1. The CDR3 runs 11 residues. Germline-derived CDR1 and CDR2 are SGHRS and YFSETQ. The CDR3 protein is CASTNMDEQFF.

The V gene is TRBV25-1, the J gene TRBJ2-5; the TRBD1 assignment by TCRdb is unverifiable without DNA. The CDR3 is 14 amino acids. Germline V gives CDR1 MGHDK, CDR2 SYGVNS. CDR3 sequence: CASTPYEKTGTQYF. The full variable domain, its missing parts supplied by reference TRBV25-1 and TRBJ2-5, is EADIYQTPRYLVIGTGKKITLECSQTMGHDKMYWYQQDPGMELHLIHYSYGVNSTEKGDLSSESTVSRIRTEHFPLTLESARPSHTSQYLCASTPYEKTGTQYFGPGTRLLVL.

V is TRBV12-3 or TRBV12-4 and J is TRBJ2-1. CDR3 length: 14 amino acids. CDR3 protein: CASCGQRPYNEQFF.

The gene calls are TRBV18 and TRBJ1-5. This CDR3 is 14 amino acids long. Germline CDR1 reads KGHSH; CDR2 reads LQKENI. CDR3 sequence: CASSRIQSNQPQHF. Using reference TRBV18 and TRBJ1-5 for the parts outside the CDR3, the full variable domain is NAGVMQNPRHLVRRRGQEARLRCSPMKGHSHVYWYRQLPEEGLKFMVYLQKENIIDESGMPKERFSAEFPKEGPSILRIQQVVRGDSAAYFCASSRIQSNQPQHFGDGTRLSIL.

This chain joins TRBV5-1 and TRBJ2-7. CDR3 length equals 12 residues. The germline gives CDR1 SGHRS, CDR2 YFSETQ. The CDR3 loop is CASSDLGYEQYF.

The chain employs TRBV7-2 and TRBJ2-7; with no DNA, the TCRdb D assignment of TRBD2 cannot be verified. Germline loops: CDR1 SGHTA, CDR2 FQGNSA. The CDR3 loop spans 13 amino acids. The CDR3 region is CASSPNGAYEQYF.

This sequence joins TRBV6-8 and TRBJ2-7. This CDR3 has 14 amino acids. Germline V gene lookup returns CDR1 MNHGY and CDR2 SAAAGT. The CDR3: CASSTGAELYEQYF.

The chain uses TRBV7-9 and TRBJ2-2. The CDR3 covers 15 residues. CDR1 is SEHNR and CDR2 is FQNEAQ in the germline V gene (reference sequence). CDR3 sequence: CASSFRTQNTGELFF.

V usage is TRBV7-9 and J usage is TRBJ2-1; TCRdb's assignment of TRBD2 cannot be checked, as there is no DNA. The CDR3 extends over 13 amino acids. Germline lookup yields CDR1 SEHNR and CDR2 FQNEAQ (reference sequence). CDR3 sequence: CASTERVKFEQFF.

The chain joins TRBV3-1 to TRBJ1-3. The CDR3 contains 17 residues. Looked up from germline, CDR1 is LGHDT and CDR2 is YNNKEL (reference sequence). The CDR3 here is CASSQPTSPFSGNTIYF.

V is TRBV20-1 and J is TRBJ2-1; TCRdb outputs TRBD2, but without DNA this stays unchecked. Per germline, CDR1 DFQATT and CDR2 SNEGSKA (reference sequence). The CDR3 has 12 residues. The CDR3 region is CSAGYSGKEQFF.

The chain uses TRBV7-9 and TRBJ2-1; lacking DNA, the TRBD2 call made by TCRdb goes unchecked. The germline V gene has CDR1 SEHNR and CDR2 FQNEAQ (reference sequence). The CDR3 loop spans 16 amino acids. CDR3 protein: CASSAAILAGGEEQFF.

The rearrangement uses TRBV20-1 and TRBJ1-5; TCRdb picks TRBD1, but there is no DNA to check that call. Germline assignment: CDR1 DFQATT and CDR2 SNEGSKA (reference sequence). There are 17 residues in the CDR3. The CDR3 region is CSASTPDGHYSNQPQHF.

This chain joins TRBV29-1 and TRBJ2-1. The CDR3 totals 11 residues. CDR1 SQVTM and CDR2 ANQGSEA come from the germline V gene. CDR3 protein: CSAVDYNEQFF.

The CDR3 loop is CASSYSHASRRTGELFF. This chain connects TRBV6-5 to TRBJ2-2. In germline, CDR1 is MNHEY, CDR2 SVGAGI. The length of the CDR3 is 17 residues.

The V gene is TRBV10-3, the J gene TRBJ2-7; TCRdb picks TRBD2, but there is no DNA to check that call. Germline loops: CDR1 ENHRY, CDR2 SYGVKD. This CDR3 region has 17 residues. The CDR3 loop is CASSAGGRGSDYYEQYF.

The chain's CDR3 is CASSTSGTGYNEQFF. V and J are TRBV19 and TRBJ2-1; TCRdb's D call of TRBD1 is untestable without DNA. Germline assignment: CDR1 LNHDA and CDR2 SQIVND (reference sequence). The CDR3 spans 15 residues.

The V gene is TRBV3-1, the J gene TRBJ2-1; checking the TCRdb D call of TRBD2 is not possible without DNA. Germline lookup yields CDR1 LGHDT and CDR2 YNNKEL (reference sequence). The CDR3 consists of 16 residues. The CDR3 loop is CASSELRGLRRNEQFF.

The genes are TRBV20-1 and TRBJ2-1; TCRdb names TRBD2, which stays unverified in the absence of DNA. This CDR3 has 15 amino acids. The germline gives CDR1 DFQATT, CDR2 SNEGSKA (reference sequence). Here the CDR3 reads CSARDLGRDYNEQFF.